The rows below give T cell receptor beta chains drawn from one sample of a study of CD8 T cells in Susac syndrome. MiXCR was run by TCRdb on the immunoSEQ multiplex PCR reads, yielding one entry per CDR3 protein. The sample has around 95,000 distinct CDR3 sequences, 95% seen once; the top ten hold approximately 0.3%. Sequenced sample: CD8+ T cells from PBMCs. The receptor source for this set is a human donor with Susac syndrome. CDR3s include the opening cysteine and the closing phenylalanine or tryptophan. The order of the fields is J gene, D gene, V gene, CDR3 protein, CDR3 DNA. The D gene is left open where the match is weak.

>TRBJ1-2|NA|TRBV6-5
CASSSAGSDYGYTF
TGTGCCAGCAGTTCCGCAGGGAGCGACTATGGCTACACCTTC
>TRBJ1-1|NA|TRBV20-1
CSAIGQMNTEAFF
TGCAGTGCCATTGGACAGATGAACACTGAAGCTTTCTTT
>TRBJ2-7|TRBD1|TRBV2
CASSGDRGNEQYF
TGTGCCAGCAGTGGGGACAGGGGCAACGAGCAGTACTTC
>TRBJ2-1|NA|TRBV28
CASRTMDFYNEQFF
TGTGCCAGCAGAACCATGGACTTCTACAATGAGCAGTTCTTC
>TRBJ1-5|NA|TRBV9
CASSAGTGQPQHF
TGTGCCAGCAGCGCCGGTACGGGTCAGCCCCAGCATTTT
>TRBJ2-6|NA|TRBV3-1
CASSQVSLRSGANVLTF
TGTGCCAGCAGCCAAGTTTCCCTCCGCTCTGGGGCCAACGTCCTGACTTTC
>TRBJ1-2|NA|TRBV10-2
CASSGGSQGGYTF
TGCGCCAGCAGTGGGGGGAGCCAAGGAGGCTACACCTTC
>TRBJ2-2|NA|TRBV7-9
CASSLTTTGELFF
TGTGCCAGCAGCCTCACAACGACCGGGGAGCTGTTTTTT
>TRBJ1-4|NA|TRBV10-3
CAISESNEKLFF
TGTGCCATCAGTGAGTCAAATGAAAAACTGTTTTTT
>TRBJ1-2|NA|TRBV29-1
CSVQGQSYVNGYTF
TGCAGCGTCCAAGGACAGTCCTACGTCAATGGCTACACCTTC
>TRBJ2-2|TRBD1|TRBV18
CASSPNRGDTGELFF
TGTGCCAGCTCACCGAACAGGGGGGACACCGGGGAGCTGTTTTTT
>TRBJ2-1|TRBD1|TRBV24-1
CATSDFGQGAGNEQFF
TGTGCCACCAGTGATTTTGGGCAGGGGGCAGGGAATGAGCAGTTCTTC
>TRBJ2-7|NA|TRBV20-1
CSAAGTNDYEQYF
TGCAGTGCCGCCGGGACAAACGACTACGAGCAGTACTTC
>TRBJ2-5|NA|TRBV29-1
CSARDTPGETQYF
TGCAGCGCACGGGACACCCCGGGAGAGACCCAGTACTTC